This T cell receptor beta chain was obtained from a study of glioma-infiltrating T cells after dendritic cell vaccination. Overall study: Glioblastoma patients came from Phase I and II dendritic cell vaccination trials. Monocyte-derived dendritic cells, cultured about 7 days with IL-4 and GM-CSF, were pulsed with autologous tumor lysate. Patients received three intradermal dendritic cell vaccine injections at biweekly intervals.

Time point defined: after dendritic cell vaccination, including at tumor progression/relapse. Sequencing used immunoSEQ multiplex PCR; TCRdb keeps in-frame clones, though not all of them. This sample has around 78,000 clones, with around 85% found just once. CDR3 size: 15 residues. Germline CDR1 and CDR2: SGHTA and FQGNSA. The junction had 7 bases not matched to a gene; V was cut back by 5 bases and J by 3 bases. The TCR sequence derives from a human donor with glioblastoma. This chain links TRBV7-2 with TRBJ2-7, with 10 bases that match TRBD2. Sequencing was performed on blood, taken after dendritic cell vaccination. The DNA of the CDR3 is TGTGCCAGCAGCCCCCACTCTAGCGGGAGCTACGAGCAGTACTTC. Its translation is CASSPHSSGSYEQYF.